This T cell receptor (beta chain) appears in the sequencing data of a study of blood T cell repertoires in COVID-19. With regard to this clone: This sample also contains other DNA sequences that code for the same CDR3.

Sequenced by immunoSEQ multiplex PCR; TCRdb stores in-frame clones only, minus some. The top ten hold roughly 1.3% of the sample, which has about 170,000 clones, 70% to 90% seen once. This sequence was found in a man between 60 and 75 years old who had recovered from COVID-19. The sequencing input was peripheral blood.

CDR3 sequence reads: CASSSQDQPQHF. CDR3 sequence (DNA): TGTGCCAGCAGTTCACAGGATCAGCCCCAGCATTTT. The chain links TRBV6-2 or TRBV6-3 to TRBJ1-5; a weak D match, TRBD1 (5 bases). The CDR3 runs 12 residues. Germline V gene sequence: CDR1 MNHEY, CDR2 SVGEGT. V lost 4 bases, J lost 5 bases, and 6 bases lay in between.